One sample yielded the 9 T cell receptor beta chains listed below, sequenced in a study of tissue T cells after allogeneic stem cell transplantation. This research-autopsy study prospectively enrolled adult allogeneic hematopoietic cell transplant recipients with steroid-refractory graft-versus-host disease. TCRdb's copy holds only in-frame clones and misses some; the assay was immunoSEQ multiplex PCR. The table lists fewer than 2,000 clones, roughly 80% of them singletons. The sample consisted of stomach tissue, taken at autopsy. The receptors stem from an older male patient with steroid-refractory graft-versus-host disease after an allogeneic stem cell transplant. The graft donor may have contributed some T cells.

V and J are TRBV7-2 and TRBJ2-3, with D perhaps assigned TRBD1 or TRBD2 (5 bases each). V was pared by 3 bases and J by 7 bases, with 17 bases between. The CDR3 loop spans 15 amino acids. Germline V gene sequence: CDR1 SGHTA, CDR2 FQGNSA. The CDR3 DNA reads as TGTGCCAGCAGCTTGAGCCGGGGACCTAGAAATACGCAGTATTTT. Translating gives CASSLSRGPRNTQYF. Based on the CDR3 plus reference TRBV7-2 and TRBJ2-3, the full variable domain is GAGVSQSPSNKVTEKGKDVELRCDPISGHTALYWYRQSLGQGLEFLIYFQGNSAPDKSGLPSDRFSAERTGGSVSTLTIQRTQQEDSAVYLCASSLSRGPRNTQYFGPGTRLTVL.

The DNA for the CDR3 is TGTGCCAGCATGGGACAAGGAGAACGTCAGCCCCAGCATTTT. Amino acids: CASMGQGERQPQHF. This chain joins TRBV25-1 and TRBJ1-5; D is perhaps TRBD1 (6 bases). The CDR3 covers 14 residues. The germline V gene has CDR1 MGHDK and CDR2 SYGVNS. Trimming removed 7 bases from V and 6 bases from J, with 16 bases in between.

The chain has TRBV2 and TRBJ1-2; a possible D gene is TRBD1 (6 bases). The CDR3 has 13 amino acids. V was pared by 4 bases and J by 1 base, with 7 bases between. In germline, CDR1 is SNHLY, CDR2 FYNNEI. CDR3 coding DNA: TGTGCCAGCAGTGCGGACAGTAACTATGGCTACACCTTC. This encodes CASSADSNYGYTF.

This rearrangement joins TRBV19 to TRBJ1-2, with no clear D. The CDR3 has 16 residues. CDR1 LNHDA and CDR2 SQIVND come from the germline V gene (reference sequence). Trimming left V 5 bases short and J 6 bases short, with 22 bases between. CDR3 residues: CASSPALRAKEDGYTF. CDR3 sequence (DNA): TGTGCCAGTAGTCCCGCCTTAAGGGCCAAGGAGGATGGCTACACCTTC.

The J gene is TRBJ2-7, the V gene TRBV29-1; 11 nucleotides match TRBD2. The germline V gene encodes CDR1 SQVTM and CDR2 ANQGSEA. J lost 6 bases, V lost 4 bases, and 2 bases had no gene match. The CDR3 is 12 residues long. The CDR3 region is CSVGGLAGEQYF. CDR3 DNA sequence: TGCAGCGTTGGAGGACTAGCGGGCGAGCAGTACTTC.

The rearrangement uses TRBV3-1 (or the pseudogene TRBV3-2) and TRBJ1-2, with 7 bases that match TRBD1. There are 13 residues in the CDR3. Germline V gene data show CDR1 as LGHDT and CDR2 as YNNKEL (reference sequence). V lost 4 bases to trimming and J lost 7 bases; unmatched junction nucleotides: 6. CDR3 loop: CASSLTTGLGYTF. The CDR3 region has the DNA TGTGCCAGCAGCCTTACGACAGGGCTTGGCTACACCTTC.

The V call is TRBV5-1, the J call TRBJ2-1; 10 bases are shared with TRBD2. Per the germline V gene, CDR1 is SGHRS and CDR2 is YFSETQ. The CDR3 is 16 residues long. V dropped 4 bases and J dropped 4; count of bases not matched to a gene: 8. CDR3 DNA: TGCGCCAGCAGCCAATTCTTAGCGGGAGGTTACAATGAGCAGTTCTTC. It yields the protein CASSQFLAGGYNEQFF. Full variable domain (remainder filled in from reference TRBV5-1 and TRBJ2-1): KAGVTQTPRYLIKTRGQQVTLSCSPISGHRSVSWYQQTPGQGLQFLFEYFSETQRNKGNFPGRFSGRQFSNSRSEMNVSTLELGDSALYLCASSQFLAGGYNEQFFGPGTRLTVL.

The gene calls are TRBV6-6 and TRBJ2-5, with unresolved D. In germline, CDR1 is MNHNY, CDR2 SVGAGI (reference sequence). V lost 5 bases, J lost 5 bases, and 6 bases lay in between. The CDR3 sequence is 11 residues long. The CDR3, as DNA: TGTGCCAGCAGTCCCGGGGAGACCCAGTACTTC. This sequence encodes CASSPGETQYF.

The chain carries TRBV4-1 and TRBJ2-5; a weak D match, TRBD2 (5 bases). In germline, CDR1 is MGHRA, CDR2 YSYEKL. V lost 1 base to trimming and J lost 4 bases, with 16 bases between them. The CDR3 length is 16 residues. The CDR3 DNA reads as TGCGCCAGCAGCCAAGGCCGGGGATCGGTATCAGAGACCCAGTACTTC. Residues: CASSQGRGSVSETQYF.